These T cell receptor beta chains were read from a single sample in a study of CD8+ T cells in alopecia areata. The assay was immunoSEQ multiplex PCR, and TCRdb's table has in-frame clones only and misses some. The sample has over 95,000 clones, about 40% seen once. The sequenced sample was CD4+ T cells sorted from blood. The receptors stem from a human donor with alopecia areata. Each CDR3 is given without its conserved first and last residue. Each record gives: J gene, V gene, D gene, CDR3 length, CDR3 protein. A D gene is named only where the DNA matches it firmly.

TRBJ2-1 TRBV9 . 10 ASSGGDLEQF
TRBJ1-1 TRBV19 . 11 ASRRGLNTEAF
TRBJ2-5 TRBV29-1 . 9 SVETPETQY
TRBJ2-7 TRBV5-1 . 11 ASSRDLVDEQY
TRBJ1-5 TRBV19 . 13 ASSGALGSNQPQH
TRBJ2-3 TRBV4-1 TRBD2 17 ASSQAGLAGGGVLDTQY
TRBJ2-1 TRBV7-2 . 11 ASSPRVVSEQF
TRBJ2-1 TRBV7-9 . 9 ASSLATEQF
TRBJ2-3 TRBV29-1 TRBD1 10 SVRTGADTQY
TRBJ2-1 TRBV19 TRBD1 14 ASSIEGGRGYNEQF
TRBJ2-3 TRBV7-2 TRBD1 12 ASSIRGLRDTQY
TRBJ1-1 TRBV6-1 TRBD1 15 ASSGPRGQGSYTEAF
TRBJ2-7 TRBV9 TRBD2 15 ASSVLPGRPGSYEQY
TRBJ2-1 TRBV6-6 . 12 ASMFKSSYNEQF
TRBJ2-5 TRBV29-1 TRBD1 12 SANPPGGSETQY
TRBJ2-4 TRBV6-5 TRBD2 12 ASSYSSGRGIQY
TRBJ2-6 TRBV28 TRBD1 11 AIGDSWANVLT
TRBJ2-6 TRBV2 . 12 ASSWDSGANVLT
TRBJ1-2 TRBV7-9 . 12 ASTPRQGTYGYT
TRBJ2-5 TRBV29-1 TRBD1 12 SVDRPGGQETQY
TRBJ1-1 TRBV29-1 . 11 SVERGMGTEAF
. TRBV30 TRBD1 9 AWGQAYEQY
TRBJ2-7 TRBV7-9 . 10 ASSLAAREQY
TRBJ1-1 TRBV15 . 12 ATSRDRSGTEAF
TRBJ2-5 TRBV29-1 . 11 SVERHEQETQY
TRBJ2-7 TRBV29-1 TRBD1 11 SVGPRDRGEQY
TRBJ1-5 TRBV7-2 . 13 ASSLSQGENQPQH
TRBJ1-2 TRBV28 . 10 ASNNRVYGYT
TRBJ1-1 TRBV7-2 . 11 ASSPYMNTEAF
TRBJ1-1 TRBV27 . 10 ASSFPGSEAF
TRBJ2-1 TRBV7-9 . 10 ASSGPYNEQF
TRBJ2-7 TRBV2 TRBD1 11 ASGTALPYEQY
TRBJ2-1 TRBV5-1 . 10 ASSLEGYEQF
TRBJ1-6 TRBV5-1 TRBD1 12 ASSLGTGDSPLH
TRBJ2-3 TRBV9 . 12 ASSVLAGTDTQY
TRBJ2-1 TRBV4-2 . 13 ASSPTGTSYNEQF
TRBJ1-2 TRBV4-3 TRBD1 14 ASSHSTGAQLYGYT
TRBJ2-5 TRBV5-6 TRBD1 14 ASSKPGQDSQETQY
TRBJ1-2 TRBV5-1 . 14 ASSLAREITNYGYT
TRBJ2-3 TRBV28 TRBD2 13 ASTLRGEGADTQY
TRBJ2-7 TRBV2 . 10 ASSGPTYEQY
TRBJ2-3 TRBV19 . 13 ASSLRGISTDTQY
TRBJ2-5 TRBV30 TRBD1 11 AWSRDSQETQY
TRBJ1-1 TRBV4-2 . 12 ASSQADSRPEAF
TRBJ2-5 TRBV5-1 TRBD2 14 ASSPGASGPRETQY
TRBJ1-1 TRBV5-6 . 9 ASSFNTEAF